These T cell receptor beta chains were read from a single sample in a study of T cell changes during pregnancy in multiple sclerosis. Using immunoSEQ multiplex PCR, the repertoire was profiled, and TCRdb retains in-frame clones only, with some absent. The sample records about 40,000 clones, roughly 90% being singletons. This specimen consisted of CD8+ T cells from peripheral blood mononuclear cells, obtained in the first trimester of pregnancy. The receptors stem from a female donor with multiple sclerosis, enrolled in a pregnancy study. Each CDR3 is given with its conserved first and last residue. A D gene is named only where the DNA matches it firmly. Where a row states a size, it is once, few, many or the class of an expanded clone; other rows omit it.

D gene	CDR3 length	clone size	V gene	J gene	CDR3 DNA	CDR3 protein
-	16	-	TRBV7-9	TRBJ1-1	TGTGCCAGCCCGGCCTTAGAGGGCATCATGAACACTGAAGCTTTCTTT	CASPALEGIMNTEAFF
TRBD2	14	-	TRBV19	TRBJ2-7	TGTGCCAGTAGTTATGGTAGCGGGACATACGAGCAGTACTTC	CASSYGSGTYEQYF
-	13	-	TRBV5-1	TRBJ2-1	TGCGCCAGCAGCTTGTACGGGGGTGGTGAGCAGTTCTTC	CASSLYGGGEQFF
TRBD2	13	-	TRBV19	TRBJ2-7	TGTGCCAGTAACAGCGGGACTTCCTACGAGCAGTACTTC	CASNSGTSYEQYF
-	16	once	TRBV9	TRBJ2-1	TGTGCCAGCAGCCACCCCCCGGCGGTTGAATACAATGAGCAGTTCTTC	CASSHPPAVEYNEQFF
TRBD2	16	once	TRBV5-1	TRBJ2-1	TGCGCCAGCAGCTTGGAGGGACTAGCGGGGGGGCATGAGCAGTTCTTC	CASSLEGLAGGHEQFF
TRBD1	14	-	TRBV2	TRBJ1-1	TGTGCCACCCCTCGGGACAGTATTAACACTGAAGCTTTCTTT	CATPRDSINTEAFF
-	13	-	TRBV9	TRBJ2-1	TGTGCCAGCAGCGTTCTAGACTACCATGAGCAGTTCTTC	CASSVLDYHEQFF
TRBD1	14	once	TRBV27	TRBJ1-6	TGTGCCAGCAGCCCGACAGGGCCTAATTCACCCCTCCACTTT	CASSPTGPNSPLHF
-	18	-	TRBV7-9	TRBJ2-7	TGTGCCAGCAGCTTAGTTCAGCGAGGGCAAAGTGGGGTCTACGAGCAGTACTTC	CASSLVQRGQSGVYEQYF
-	18	-	TRBV21-1	TRBJ1-6	TGTGCCAGCAGCAAAGGCCCCCGGACAGGGGCCTTGGGTTCACCCCTCCACTTT	CASSKGPRTGALGSPLHF
-	15	-	TRBV5-1	TRBJ2-7	TGCGCCAGCAGCTTTACAGGGCCTAGCTCCTACGAGCAGTACTTC	CASSFTGPSSYEQYF
-	17	-	TRBV25-1	TRBJ1-2	TGTGCCAGCAGTGATGGAAGGACGACAGCCCGGAACTATGGCTACACCTTC	CASSDGRTTARNYGYTF
-	15	few	TRBV9	TRBJ1-1	TGTGCCAGCAGCGGAGGGTGGCAAGGTGGTGTGGTAGCTTTCTTT	CASSGGWQGGVVAFF
TRBD1	15	few	TRBV5-5	TRBJ2-7	TGTGCCAGCAGCTTCGACATACAAACAGGGGGAGAGCAGTACTTC	CASSFDIQTGGEQYF
-	10	once	TRBV2	TRBJ2-7	TGTGCCAGCAGCGGGAATGAGCAGTACTTC	CASSGNEQYF
TRBD1	14	-	TRBV27	TRBJ1-2	TGTGCCAGCAGTCCTCGGACAGGGCGCTATGGCTACACCTTC	CASSPRTGRYGYTF
-	13	-	TRBV5-6	TRBJ1-2	TGTGCCAGCAGAGAGGGAACCCTCTATGGCTACACCTTC	CASREGTLYGYTF
-	14	-	TRBV9	TRBJ2-1	TGTGCCAGCAGCTACGGGACACTCTACAATGAGCAGTTCTTC	CASSYGTLYNEQFF
-	16	few	TRBV25-1	TRBJ2-2	TGTGCCAGCAGTGGCAGGTCTAGCCATATTACCGGGGAGCTGTTTTTT	CASSGRSSHITGELFF
-	18	-	TRBV21-1	TRBJ2-3	TGTGCCAGCAGCATTGACCTGACTAGCGGGGGGAGCACAGATACGCAGTATTTT	CASSIDLTSGGSTDTQYF
-	16	-	TRBV18	TRBJ2-6	TGTGCCAGCTCACCACTTCTGGGCTATGGGGCCAACGTCCTGACTTTC	CASSPLLGYGANVLTF
TRBD2	14	-	TRBV5-4	TRBJ2-7	TGTGCCAGCACGGGGACTAGCGGGAATCTGGAGCAGTACTTC	CASTGTSGNLEQYF
-	14	-	TRBV27	TRBJ1-1	TGTGCCAGCAGTTTAGGAGGAGGGAACACTGAAGCTTTCTTT	CASSLGGGNTEAFF
-	16	once	TRBV15	TRBJ1-2	TGTGCCACCAGCTTCGACCAGGGAGGGCCCTTTGGGGGCTACACCTTC	CATSFDQGGPFGGYTF
TRBD1	14	-	TRBV7-6	TRBJ1-4	TGTGCCAGCAGCCAGGGACAGGGTAATGAAAAACTGTTTTTT	CASSQGQGNEKLFF
TRBD1	15	-	TRBV6-1	TRBJ1-4	TGTGCCAGCACTTTCCTTGGACAGGAACGAGAAAAACTGTTTTTT	CASTFLGQEREKLFF
-	14	-	TRBV19	TRBJ1-2	TGTGCCAGTAGTATAGATATAACAGGCTATGGCTACACCTTC	CASSIDITGYGYTF
-	11	-	TRBV27	TRBJ2-1	TGTGCCAGCCTTCGGGGTAATGAGCAGTTCTTC	CASLRGNEQFF